A selection of T cell receptor beta chains follows, all from one sample in a study of identical twins. TCRdb recomputed calls from the 5' RACE reads with MiXCR, one row per CDR3 protein. The data hold 240,000 or so distinct CDR3 sequences, with roughly an eighth observed a single time. These records were also assigned to another study, of yellow fever vaccine responses in identical twins.

The sequencing input was memory (CD45RO+) T cells sorted from blood. Source of these receptors: a woman between 18 and 30 years old in good health. Both conserved end residues are part of each CDR3. A D gene is named only where the DNA matches it firmly. Expanded clones are given a class, and other clones once, few, many or no size at all.

J gene: TRBJ2-1; V gene: TRBV28; D gene: .; clone size: .; CDR3 DNA: TGTGCCAGCAGTATGAGGAGCTCCTACAATGAGCAGTTCTTC; CDR3 protein: CASSMRSSYNEQFF
J gene: TRBJ2-3; V gene: TRBV5-1; D gene: .; clone size: .; CDR3 DNA: TGCGCCAGCAGCTTCGGGAAAAGTGAAGGTACGCAGTATTTT; CDR3 protein: CASSFGKSEGTQYF
J gene: TRBJ2-3; V gene: TRBV12-3/TRBV12-4; D gene: TRBD2; clone size: .; CDR3 DNA: TGTACCAGCAGCCTAACTAGCGGGGTGGTTTTTGGCACAGATACGCAGTATTTT; CDR3 protein: CTSSLTSGVVFGTDTQYF
J gene: TRBJ2-3; V gene: TRBV4-3; D gene: TRBD2; clone size: many; CDR3 DNA: TGCGCCAGCAGCCTACAGGGAGCGGGAGTCTCAGATACGCAGTATTTT; CDR3 protein: CASSLQGAGVSDTQYF
J gene: TRBJ2-7; V gene: TRBV3-1; D gene: .; clone size: many; CDR3 DNA: TGTGCCAGCAGCTTCAGCAACGAGCAGTACTTC; CDR3 protein: CASSFSNEQYF
J gene: TRBJ2-7; V gene: TRBV15; D gene: .; clone size: .; CDR3 DNA: TGTGCCACCAGCAGAGAGGGGGGAAGGTACGAGCAGTACTTC; CDR3 protein: CATSREGGRYEQYF
J gene: TRBJ1-5; V gene: TRBV27; D gene: .; clone size: many; CDR3 DNA: TGTGCCAGCAGTTTGGGATCTGGTCAGCCCCAGCATTTT; CDR3 protein: CASSLGSGQPQHF
J gene: TRBJ2-1; V gene: TRBV27; D gene: .; clone size: .; CDR3 DNA: TGTGCCAGCAGTTTAACGTCCCACGTCGATGAGCAGTTCTTC; CDR3 protein: CASSLTSHVDEQFF
J gene: TRBJ1-1; V gene: TRBV5-1; D gene: .; clone size: many; CDR3 DNA: TGCGCCAGCCAAACACAGGACGCCAGCCAAGCTTTCTTT; CDR3 protein: CASQTQDASQAFF
J gene: TRBJ1-4; V gene: TRBV4-1; D gene: .; clone size: few; CDR3 DNA: TGCGCCAGCAGACCCTCGGGGCCGAGTGAAAAACTGTTTTTT; CDR3 protein: CASRPSGPSEKLFF
J gene: TRBJ2-1; V gene: TRBV5-1; D gene: .; clone size: .; CDR3 DNA: TGCGCCAGCAGCTTGGGGGCAGGACCTTCCTACAATGAGCAGTTCTTC; CDR3 protein: CASSLGAGPSYNEQFF
J gene: TRBJ1-1; V gene: TRBV29-1; D gene: .; clone size: .; CDR3 DNA: TGCAGTGTGCCGGTAAACACTGAAGCTTTCTTT; CDR3 protein: CSVPVNTEAFF
J gene: TRBJ2-7; V gene: TRBV20-1; D gene: TRBD1; clone size: few; CDR3 DNA: TGCAGTGCAAATTTCCCGGGACAGGGGTACGAGCAGTACTTC; CDR3 protein: CSANFPGQGYEQYF
J gene: TRBJ2-2; V gene: TRBV10-3; D gene: TRBD2; clone size: .; CDR3 DNA: TGTGCCACCCGAGGGGAGGGCACCGGGGAGCTGTTTTTT; CDR3 protein: CATRGEGTGELFF
J gene: TRBJ2-7; V gene: TRBV6-6; D gene: .; clone size: few; CDR3 DNA: TGTGCCAGCTCGCGGGACGAGCAGTACTTC; CDR3 protein: CASSRDEQYF
J gene: TRBJ2-3; V gene: TRBV29-1; D gene: .; clone size: .; CDR3 DNA: TGCAGCGCCCCCAGGGAAGGTTATACGCAGTATTTT; CDR3 protein: CSAPREGYTQYF
J gene: TRBJ2-7; V gene: TRBV12-3/TRBV12-4; D gene: TRBD1; clone size: few; CDR3 DNA: TGTGCCAGCAGATCAGGGGGCAGGTCCTACGAGCAGTACTTC; CDR3 protein: CASRSGGRSYEQYF
J gene: TRBJ2-3; V gene: TRBV12-5; D gene: TRBD1; clone size: .; CDR3 DNA: TGTGCTAGTGGTACGGGACAGGGGGACACAGATACGCAGTATTTT; CDR3 protein: CASGTGQGDTDTQYF
J gene: TRBJ2-3; V gene: TRBV12-3/TRBV12-4; D gene: .; clone size: .; CDR3 DNA: TGTGCCAGCAGTTTCATGACAGCAGATACGCAGTATTTT; CDR3 protein: CASSFMTADTQYF
J gene: TRBJ2-1; V gene: TRBV28; D gene: .; clone size: few; CDR3 DNA: TGTGCCAGCAGTCCCTACAGACTCCCCTCGAACTACAATGAGCAGTTCTTC; CDR3 protein: CASSPYRLPSNYNEQFF
J gene: TRBJ2-1; V gene: TRBV3-1; D gene: TRBD2; clone size: few; CDR3 DNA: TGTGCCAGCAGCCAAGCGAGCGGGGGCCGTTTTTACAATGAGCAGTTCTTC; CDR3 protein: CASSQASGGRFYNEQFF
J gene: TRBJ2-1; V gene: TRBV6-2/TRBV6-3; D gene: TRBD2; clone size: many; CDR3 DNA: TGTGCCAGCACAAGAAAAGCGGGGGGATACAATGAGCAGTTCTTC; CDR3 protein: CASTRKAGGYNEQFF
J gene: TRBJ2-5; V gene: TRBV7-2; D gene: TRBD1; clone size: few; CDR3 DNA: TGTGCCAGCAGCCCGGGACAGGGCAAGGGAGAGACCCAGTACTTC; CDR3 protein: CASSPGQGKGETQYF
J gene: TRBJ1-3; V gene: TRBV7-2; D gene: .; clone size: few; CDR3 DNA: TGTGCCAGCAGCTTCACAGAGACGAAAGGGGACACCATATATTTT; CDR3 protein: CASSFTETKGDTIYF
J gene: TRBJ1-1; V gene: TRBV5-6; D gene: .; clone size: few; CDR3 DNA: TGTGCCAGCAGCTCTACAGGGTCGATGGGGGCTTTCTTT; CDR3 protein: CASSSTGSMGAFF
J gene: TRBJ2-3; V gene: TRBV7-2; D gene: TRBD2; clone size: .; CDR3 DNA: TGTGCCAGCAGCTTAACGGCGGGAGCGGGTGGAGCAGATACGCAGTATTTT; CDR3 protein: CASSLTAGAGGADTQYF
J gene: TRBJ2-4; V gene: TRBV5-6; D gene: TRBD2; clone size: .; CDR3 DNA: TGTGCCAGCAGCACGGGACTAGCGGCCAAAAACATTCAGTACTTC; CDR3 protein: CASSTGLAAKNIQYF
J gene: TRBJ2-7; V gene: TRBV6-1; D gene: TRBD2; clone size: few; CDR3 DNA: TGTGCCAGCAGTCGCCCCACTAGCGGGAGAAGCCACGAGCAGTACTTC; CDR3 protein: CASSRPTSGRSHEQYF
J gene: TRBJ1-2; V gene: TRBV7-8; D gene: .; clone size: many; CDR3 DNA: TGTGCCAGCAGCCTAAAAGCTAACTATGGCTACACCTTC; CDR3 protein: CASSLKANYGYTF